The clone carrying this TCR beta chain was recorded a few times. Its antigen is currently unknown. This CDR3 is built from 15 residues. Trimming took 6 bases from V and 2 from J, leaving 16 bases between them. This sample was included in a study of T cells in Graves' hyperthyroidism and ophthalmopathy. Study-wide results and caveats: Model output signaled ophthalmopathy a median roughly 6 months ahead of onset.

Researchers amplified the TCR beta CDR3 regions from RNA transcripts. HTBI primers were used for first-round RT-PCR of the TCR CDR3. In TCRdb, the multiplex PCR reads were re-called with MiXCR into one record per CDR3 protein. Of about 700,000 distinct CDR3 sequences listed, 45% are singletons. V is TRBV12-3 or TRBV12-4 and J is TRBJ1-1; perhaps TRBD1 as D (5 bases). This TCR was recovered from an adult man with Graves' disease, either hyperthyroidism or ophthalmopathy (not recorded which). The sample consisted of peripheral blood or thyroid tissue (not recorded which). This CDR3 reads CASRVGRKINTEAFF. The CDR3 DNA is TGTGCCAGCAGGGTGGGACGTAAAATCAACACTGAAGCTTTCTTT.